Listed below are T cell receptor beta chains from one sample, sequenced in a study of shared clonotypes between healthy human individuals. Sequenced by immunoSEQ multiplex PCR; TCRdb stores in-frame clones only, minus some. The data show some 2,000,000 clones, around 96% seen once. The specimen sequenced was naive CD8+ T cells sorted from blood. The receptors come from a man between 18 and 35 years old in good health. The CDR3 runs from the conserved cysteine through the conserved F or W. A D gene is named only where the DNA matches it firmly. For some rows the clone size is stated as once, few or many, or as a class when expanded; others skip it.

abundance | j_gene | v_gene | d_gene | CDR3aa | CDR3nt
- | TRBJ2-7 | TRBV6-5 | TRBD1 | CASSSGTGANLYEQYF | TGTGCCAGCAGTTCCGGGACAGGGGCGAATCTATACGAGCAGTACTTC
- | TRBJ2-5 | TRBV10-3 | TRBD2 | CAISEGLAGEGETQYF | TGTGCCATCAGTGAGGGACTAGCGGGAGAAGGAGAGACCCAGTACTTC
- | TRBJ1-2 | TRBV27 | - | CASGLTEGALIGYTF | TGTGCCAGCGGACTTACCGAAGGGGCGCTTATTGGCTACACCTTC
- | TRBJ1-1 | TRBV9 | - | CASSPEGGMGMVNTEAFF | TGTGCCAGCAGCCCAGAAGGGGGGATGGGTATGGTGAACACTGAAGCTTTCTTT
- | TRBJ2-7 | TRBV5-8 | TRBD1 | CASSLAGQGVAYEQYF | TGTGCCAGCAGCTTGGCCGGGCAGGGGGTGGCCTACGAGCAGTACTTC
- | TRBJ2-3 | TRBV29-1 | TRBD1 | CSVEDRQGITDTQYF | TGCAGCGTTGAAGACCGACAGGGGATCACAGATACGCAGTATTTT
- | TRBJ2-1 | TRBV28 | - | CASSSGNLGNEQFF | TGTGCCAGCAGTTCCGGGAACTTGGGGAATGAGCAGTTCTTC
- | TRBJ1-1 | TRBV10-2 | - | CASSGPPNTEAFF | TGCGCCAGCAGTGGTCCCCCGAACACTGAAGCTTTCTTT
- | TRBJ2-1 | TRBV9 | TRBD2 | CASSVSGRAYNEQFF | TGTGCCAGCAGCGTGAGCGGGAGGGCCTACAATGAGCAGTTCTTC
- | TRBJ2-7 | TRBV28 | - | CASAFRLPAYEQYF | TGTGCCAGCGCCTTTCGGCTACCGGCCTACGAGCAGTACTTC
- | TRBJ1-2 | TRBV2 | - | CASSALAEGYTF | TGTGCCAGCAGTGCGTTGGCGGAAGGCTACACCTTC
- | TRBJ1-1 | TRBV6-5 | - | CASSRSANTEAFF | TGTGCCAGCAGCAGGAGCGCGAACACTGAAGCTTTCTTT
- | TRBJ2-7 | TRBV30 | - | CAWSVSPTGTVHEQYF | TGTGCCTGGAGTGTATCCCCTACAGGGACTGTCCACGAGCAGTACTTC
- | TRBJ2-2 | TRBV6-4 | TRBD2 | CASSEAGGAGELFF | TGTGCCAGCAGTGAAGCGGGAGGGGCCGGGGAGCTGTTTTTT
- | TRBJ2-3 | TRBV29-1 | TRBD2 | CSVASTAGDPSTDTQYF | TGCAGCGTTGCCTCTACGGCGGGAGACCCTAGCACAGATACGCAGTATTTT
- | TRBJ2-7 | TRBV6-6 | - | CASSHWTASSYEQYF | TGTGCCAGCAGTCACTGGACAGCGAGCTCCTACGAGCAGTACTTC
- | TRBJ2-2 | TRBV4-1 | - | CASSPTGPGELFF | TGCGCCAGCAGCCCGACGGGCCCCGGGGAGCTGTTTTTT
- | TRBJ2-7 | TRBV11-2 | - | CASSPPHIMRYEQYF | TGTGCCAGCAGCCCTCCTCACATAATGCGTTACGAGCAGTACTTC
- | TRBJ2-7 | TRBV27 | TRBD2 | CASSQLAGDPGVNEQYF | TGTGCCAGCAGTCAGCTAGCGGGAGACCCGGGAGTGAACGAGCAGTACTTC
- | TRBJ2-1 | TRBV7-9 | TRBD2 | CAAGRENHNEQFF | TGTGCCGCCGGGCGGGAGAACCACAATGAGCAGTTCTTC
- | TRBJ1-6 | TRBV4-1 | TRBD1 | CASSQEDRGGSPLHF | TGCGCCAGCAGCCAAGAAGACAGGGGAGGTTCACCCCTCCACTTT
- | TRBJ1-1 | TRBV6-5 | - | CASRSYRNTEAFF | TGTGCCAGCAGGAGTTACCGGAACACTGAAGCTTTCTTT
few | TRBJ1-6 | TRBV7-9 | TRBD1 | CASSSRTGNSPLHF | TGTGCCAGCAGCTCCCGGACAGGGAATTCACCCCTCCACTTT
once | TRBJ2-5 | TRBV7-9 | TRBD1 | CASSSPTGTEETQYF | TGTGCCAGCAGCTCGCCTACCGGGACAGAAGAGACCCAGTACTTC
- | TRBJ2-7 | TRBV5-6 | - | CASSLLTGPREQYF | TGTGCCAGCAGCCTCTTGACAGGTCCACGAGAGCAGTACTTC
- | TRBJ1-4 | TRBV28 | TRBD1 | CASSLGTGDEKLFF | TGTGCCAGCAGTTTAGGGACAGGAGATGAAAAACTGTTTTTT
- | TRBJ2-5 | TRBV11-2 | TRBD2 | CASSLVGAGGLRETQYF | TGTGCCAGCAGCTTAGTCGGAGCGGGGGGGCTCCGGGAGACCCAGTACTTC
- | TRBJ2-1 | TRBV28 | - | CASSPTTQYGLSYNEQFF | TGTGCCAGCAGTCCGACCACCCAATACGGGCTCTCCTACAATGAGCAGTTCTTC
- | TRBJ2-5 | TRBV9 | TRBD2 | CASSAGLAGGTETQYF | TGTGCCAGCAGCGCCGGACTAGCGGGGGGTACTGAAACCCAGTACTTC
- | TRBJ2-1 | TRBV7-6 | TRBD2 | CASGTPGGSGRASYNEQFF | TGTGCCAGCGGGACACCCGGGGGGAGCGGGAGGGCCTCCTACAATGAGCAGTTCTTC
- | TRBJ2-7 | TRBV7-6 | - | CASSPTAAVPVLEQYF | TGTGCCAGCAGCCCGACGGCCGCAGTCCCTGTCCTCGAGCAGTACTTC
- | TRBJ2-1 | TRBV4-1 | - | CASSLTWGLQNEQFF | TGCGCCAGCAGCCTCACTTGGGGGCTACAAAATGAGCAGTTCTTC
- | TRBJ2-2 | TRBV7-8 | TRBD2 | CASSLGTSGSFAGELFF | TGTGCCAGCAGCTTAGGGACTAGCGGGAGTTTTGCCGGGGAGCTGTTTTTT
- | TRBJ2-7 | TRBV9 | - | CASSVGSDSYEQYF | TGTGCCAGCAGCGTAGGATCCGACTCCTACGAGCAGTACTTC
- | TRBJ1-1 | TRBV5-6 | - | CASSRQVAEAFF | TGTGCCAGCAGCCGACAGGTTGCTGAAGCTTTCTTT
once | TRBJ1-2 | TRBV9 | - | CASSVGRGGNYGYTF | TGTGCCAGCAGCGTAGGTAGAGGGGGGAACTATGGCTACACCTTC
- | TRBJ2-7 | TRBV4-3 | - | CASSQDVPTSSYEQYF | TGCGCCAGCAGCCAAGATGTACCTACGAGCTCCTACGAGCAGTACTTC
- | TRBJ2-1 | TRBV9 | - | CASQDGYNEQFF | TGTGCCAGCCAGGACGGCTACAATGAGCAGTTCTTC
few | TRBJ1-1 | TRBV12-5 | - | CASGSRQNLNTEAFF | TGTGCTAGTGGTTCTCGGCAGAACCTGAACACTGAAGCTTTCTTT
- | TRBJ2-7 | TRBV4-1 | - | CASSQETSAYEQYF | TGCGCCAGCAGCCAAGAAACCTCGGCCTACGAGCAGTACTTC
- | TRBJ2-5 | TRBV9 | - | CASSLTGAGPQETQYF | TGTGCCAGCAGCTTAACCGGGGCCGGCCCACAAGAGACCCAGTACTTC